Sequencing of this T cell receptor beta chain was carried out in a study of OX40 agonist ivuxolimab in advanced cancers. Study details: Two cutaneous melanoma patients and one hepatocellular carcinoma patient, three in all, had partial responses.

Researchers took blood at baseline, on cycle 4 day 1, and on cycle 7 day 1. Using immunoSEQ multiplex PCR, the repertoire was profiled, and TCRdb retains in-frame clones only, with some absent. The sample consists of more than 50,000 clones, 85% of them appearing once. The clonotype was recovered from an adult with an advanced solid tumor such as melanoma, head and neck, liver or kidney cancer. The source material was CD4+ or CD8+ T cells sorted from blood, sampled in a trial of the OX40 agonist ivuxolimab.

CDR3 sequence: CASSQDGQGFSPLHF. In DNA, the CDR3 is TGCGCCAGCAGCCAAGATGGGCAGGGATTTTCACCCCTCCACTTT. The rearrangement links TRBV4-1 to TRBJ1-6; D may be TRBD1 (5 bases). The CDR3 runs 15 residues. Deletions cut 0 bases from V and 9 bases from J, with 12 bases between. Looked up from germline, CDR1 is MGHRA and CDR2 is YSYEKL.